Included here is one T cell receptor beta chain sequence, with context. The antigen is unknown. Genomic DNA was employed as the template in profiling TCR beta VDJ and CDR3. TCRdb passed the reads through MiXCR, listing each CDR3 protein once. The data show about 160,000 distinct CDR3 sequences, approximately 43% seen once. This sample was included in a study of CD8+CD57+ T cells in acquired aplastic anemia. The overall study: Roughly 3.2 ug was the average amount of DNA from sorted CD4+ and CD8+ cells. Healthy donors had, on average, around 9.9 million reads for their CD4+ cells. Findings of the study overall: Patients and controls turned out to have 25 to 30 CD8+ CDR3 sequences in common. Significant differences in CD8+ Simpson's diversity were not observed between patients and controls.

This CDR3 is 13 amino acids long. From germline, CDR1 is WNHNN and CDR2 SYGVQD (reference sequence). With 6 bases removed from V and 5 bases from J, the gap between germline ends came to 13 bases. The genes are TRBV10-1 and TRBJ2-5; D remains unclear. Sequenced: sorted CD4+, CD8+, or CD8+CD57+ T cells (not recorded which) from PBMCs. This receptor was taken from a human donor in good health. The CDR3 region has the DNA TGCGCCAGCAGCCAACAAGCTACTGAGACCCAGTACTTC. Amino acids: CASSQQATETQYF.